Listed below are T cell receptor beta chains from one sample, sequenced in a study of blood T cell repertoires in COVID-19. Libraries were prepared by immunoSEQ multiplex PCR; TCRdb keeps only in-frame clonotypes and omits some of them. The sample carries 150,000 to 200,000 clones, around 92% recorded once. Input material: peripheral blood. The receptors here all came from a young man with COVID-19, enrolled during active disease. Each CDR3 is given with its conserved first and last residue. A D gene is named only where the DNA matches it firmly. Clone size is stated in some rows and not others, as once, few, many or a class when expanded.

J gene: TRBJ2-7; CDR3 length: 15; clone size: NA; V gene: TRBV7-9; D gene: TRBD1; CDR3 protein: CASSDGTGFSYEQYF; CDR3 DNA: TGTGCCAGCAGCGACGGGACAGGATTCTCCTACGAGCAGTACTTC
J gene: TRBJ2-1; CDR3 length: 16; clone size: NA; V gene: TRBV7-3; D gene: TRBD2; CDR3 protein: CASSPDSGRAPNEQFF; CDR3 DNA: TGTGCCAGCAGCCCCGATAGCGGGAGGGCCCCCAATGAGCAGTTCTTC
J gene: TRBJ1-5; CDR3 length: 16; clone size: NA; V gene: TRBV28; D gene: NA; CDR3 protein: CASSSARRPRNQPQHF; CDR3 DNA: TGTGCCAGCAGTTCCGCCCGCAGGCCTCGCAATCAGCCCCAGCATTTT
J gene: TRBJ2-2; CDR3 length: 18; clone size: NA; V gene: TRBV6-2/TRBV6-3; D gene: NA; CDR3 protein: CASSYSTGFHQNTGELFF; CDR3 DNA: TGTGCCAGCAGTTACTCGACCGGGTTCCATCAGAACACCGGGGAGCTGTTTTTT
J gene: TRBJ1-2; CDR3 length: 16; clone size: NA; V gene: TRBV12-2; D gene: NA; CDR3 protein: CASRYSEGPFEIGYTF; CDR3 DNA: TGTGCAAGTCGCTACTCGGAGGGGCCATTTGAAATCGGCTACACCTTC
J gene: TRBJ2-3; CDR3 length: 13; clone size: NA; V gene: TRBV27; D gene: NA; CDR3 protein: CASSLKGTDTQYF; CDR3 DNA: TGTGCCAGCAGTTTAAAGGGGACAGATACGCAGTATTTT
J gene: TRBJ2-2; CDR3 length: 16; clone size: NA; V gene: TRBV3-1/TRBV3-2; D gene: NA; CDR3 protein: CASSHRRFVGTGELFF; CDR3 DNA: TGTGCCAGCAGCCATAGGAGATTCGTGGGCACCGGGGAGCTGTTTTTT
J gene: TRBJ1-1; CDR3 length: 18; clone size: NA; V gene: TRBV18; D gene: TRBD1; CDR3 protein: CASSPPNRGSTSGIQAFF; CDR3 DNA: TGTGCCAGCTCACCACCAAACAGGGGGAGTACGAGCGGGATACAAGCTTTCTTT
J gene: TRBJ1-1; CDR3 length: 16; clone size: NA; V gene: TRBV29-1; D gene: TRBD1; CDR3 protein: CSVEDHGRTGRTEAFF; CDR3 DNA: TGCAGCGTTGAAGATCACGGGAGGACAGGGCGGACTGAAGCTTTCTTT
J gene: TRBJ2-7; CDR3 length: 15; clone size: NA; V gene: TRBV6-5; D gene: TRBD1; CDR3 protein: CASSLGQGPLYEQYF; CDR3 DNA: TGTGCCAGCAGCCTGGGACAGGGTCCTCTCTACGAGCAGTACTTC
J gene: TRBJ2-4; CDR3 length: 15; clone size: NA; V gene: TRBV5-1; D gene: NA; CDR3 protein: CASSLATGAKNIQYF; CDR3 DNA: TGCGCCAGCAGCTTGGCCACAGGGGCCAAAAACATTCAGTACTTC
J gene: TRBJ1-5; CDR3 length: 13; clone size: once; V gene: TRBV6-4; D gene: NA; CDR3 protein: CASSDSGGQPQHF; CDR3 DNA: TGTGCCAGCAGTGATTCGGGGGGTCAGCCCCAGCATTTT
J gene: TRBJ1-6; CDR3 length: 13; clone size: NA; V gene: TRBV11-3; D gene: TRBD1; CDR3 protein: CASSRTGDSPLHF; CDR3 DNA: TGTGCCAGCAGCCGAACAGGGGATTCACCCCTCCACTTT
J gene: TRBJ2-1; CDR3 length: 16; clone size: NA; V gene: TRBV19; D gene: TRBD1; CDR3 protein: CASSMSPGTGGGEQFF; CDR3 DNA: TGTGCCAGTAGTATGAGCCCCGGGACAGGGGGCGGTGAGCAGTTCTTC
J gene: TRBJ2-5; CDR3 length: 15; clone size: NA; V gene: TRBV18; D gene: NA; CDR3 protein: CASSPDSSGQETQYF; CDR3 DNA: TGTGCCAGCTCGCCTGACAGCAGTGGCCAAGAGACCCAGTACTTC
J gene: TRBJ1-2; CDR3 length: 15; clone size: NA; V gene: TRBV5-8; D gene: TRBD1; CDR3 protein: CASSLAGQEFYGYTF; CDR3 DNA: TGTGCCAGCAGCTTGGCGGGACAGGAATTTTATGGCTACACCTTC
J gene: TRBJ1-2; CDR3 length: 15; clone size: once; V gene: TRBV7-3; D gene: NA; CDR3 protein: CASSLTPGSHYGYTF; CDR3 DNA: TGTGCCAGCAGCTTAACCCCAGGGTCCCACTATGGCTACACCTTC
J gene: TRBJ1-4; CDR3 length: 12; clone size: once; V gene: TRBV6-5; D gene: NA; CDR3 protein: CASSYSSGKLFF; CDR3 DNA: TGTGCCAGCAGTTACTCTTCAGGGAAACTGTTTTTT
J gene: TRBJ2-3; CDR3 length: 12; clone size: NA; V gene: TRBV7-2; D gene: NA; CDR3 protein: CASERDTDTQYF; CDR3 DNA: TGTGCCAGCGAAAGAGACACAGATACGCAGTATTTT
J gene: TRBJ1-2; CDR3 length: 15; clone size: NA; V gene: TRBV7-2; D gene: NA; CDR3 protein: CASSLHRELDYGYTF; CDR3 DNA: TGTGCCAGCAGCTTACACCGGGAGTTAGACTATGGCTACACCTTC
J gene: TRBJ2-7; CDR3 length: 15; clone size: NA; V gene: TRBV7-8; D gene: TRBD1; CDR3 protein: CASSSPGQGAGEQYF; CDR3 DNA: TGTGCCAGCAGCTCACCGGGACAGGGGGCAGGTGAGCAGTACTTC
J gene: TRBJ1-2; CDR3 length: 16; clone size: NA; V gene: TRBV27; D gene: TRBD1; CDR3 protein: CASMDPTITGGYGYTF; CDR3 DNA: TGTGCCAGCATGGACCCTACTATTACAGGGGGGTATGGCTACACCTTC
J gene: TRBJ2-1; CDR3 length: 16; clone size: NA; V gene: TRBV28; D gene: NA; CDR3 protein: CASSETSPSSYNEQFF; CDR3 DNA: TGTGCCAGCAGTGAAACTAGTCCAAGCTCCTACAATGAGCAGTTCTTC
J gene: TRBJ2-7; CDR3 length: 17; clone size: NA; V gene: TRBV4-1; D gene: TRBD1; CDR3 protein: CASSQKKDGTGAEEQYF; CDR3 DNA: TGCGCCAGCAGCCAAAAAAAGGACGGGACAGGGGCCGAAGAGCAGTACTTC
J gene: TRBJ1-3; CDR3 length: 14; clone size: NA; V gene: TRBV7-2; D gene: NA; CDR3 protein: CATRAGAWGNTIYF; CDR3 DNA: TGTGCCACCCGCGCGGGGGCGTGGGGAAACACCATATATTTT
J gene: TRBJ1-2; CDR3 length: 17; clone size: NA; V gene: TRBV3-1/TRBV3-2; D gene: TRBD1; CDR3 protein: CASSQEVDRGRNYGYTF; CDR3 DNA: TGTGCCAGCAGCCAAGAGGTGGACAGGGGGCGGAACTATGGCTACACCTTC
J gene: TRBJ1-4; CDR3 length: 16; clone size: NA; V gene: TRBV4-3; D gene: NA; CDR3 protein: CASSQDFGGRSEKLFF; CDR3 DNA: TGCGCCAGCAGCCAAGATTTTGGGGGCAGGAGTGAAAAACTGTTTTTT
J gene: TRBJ2-2; CDR3 length: 16; clone size: NA; V gene: TRBV9; D gene: TRBD2; CDR3 protein: CASSVAPSGGTGELFF; CDR3 DNA: TGTGCCAGCAGCGTAGCTCCTAGCGGGGGGACCGGGGAGCTGTTTTTT
J gene: TRBJ2-5; CDR3 length: 15; clone size: NA; V gene: TRBV9; D gene: TRBD2; CDR3 protein: CASSVGTSGQETQYF; CDR3 DNA: TGTGCCAGCAGCGTAGGGACTAGCGGACAAGAGACCCAGTACTTC
J gene: TRBJ2-5; CDR3 length: 15; clone size: NA; V gene: TRBV5-4; D gene: TRBD1; CDR3 protein: CASSLGGQGRETQYF; CDR3 DNA: TGTGCCAGCAGCTTGGGGGGACAGGGGAGGGAGACCCAGTACTTC
J gene: TRBJ1-1; CDR3 length: 14; clone size: few; V gene: TRBV27; D gene: NA; CDR3 protein: CASSVRDTFDEAFF; CDR3 DNA: TGTGCCAGCAGTGTCCGGGACACATTCGATGAAGCTTTCTTT
J gene: TRBJ2-3; CDR3 length: 13; clone size: NA; V gene: TRBV5-8; D gene: TRBD2; CDR3 protein: CASSSGGTDTQYF; CDR3 DNA: TGTGCCAGCAGTTCGGGGGGTACAGATACGCAGTATTTT
J gene: TRBJ1-5; CDR3 length: 13; clone size: NA; V gene: TRBV7-2; D gene: NA; CDR3 protein: CASSSTTVGEGHF; CDR3 DNA: TGTGCCAGCAGCTCAACTACAGTGGGTGAGGGGCATTTT
J gene: TRBJ1-2; CDR3 length: 14; clone size: NA; V gene: TRBV12-5; D gene: NA; CDR3 protein: CASGLVSRGHGYTF; CDR3 DNA: TGTGCTAGTGGTTTGGTCTCCAGGGGCCATGGCTACACCTTC
J gene: TRBJ1-1; CDR3 length: 15; clone size: NA; V gene: TRBV27; D gene: NA; CDR3 protein: CASSLGPFLVADVFF; CDR3 DNA: TGTGCCAGCAGTTTAGGGCCCTTTTTAGTGGCAGACGTTTTTTTT
J gene: TRBJ2-7; CDR3 length: 14; clone size: NA; V gene: TRBV28; D gene: NA; CDR3 protein: CASAPPGVSYEQYF; CDR3 DNA: TGTGCCAGCGCCCCCCCCGGGGTCTCCTACGAGCAGTACTTC
J gene: TRBJ1-1; CDR3 length: 14; clone size: once; V gene: TRBV30; D gene: NA; CDR3 protein: CAWSAGAMNTEAFF; CDR3 DNA: TGTGCCTGGAGTGCAGGGGCCATGAACACTGAAGCTTTCTTT
J gene: TRBJ1-1; CDR3 length: 14; clone size: NA; V gene: TRBV2; D gene: TRBD1; CDR3 protein: CASSRTGMNTEAFF; CDR3 DNA: TGTGCCAGCAGCCGGACAGGGATGAACACTGAAGCTTTCTTT
J gene: TRBJ2-3; CDR3 length: 16; clone size: once; V gene: TRBV1; D gene: NA; CDR3 protein: CTSSQGTSGRTDTQYF; CDR3 DNA: TGCACCAGCAGCCAAGGGACTAGCGGGAGAACAGATACGCAGTATTTT
J gene: TRBJ2-3; CDR3 length: 11; clone size: many; V gene: TRBV11-2; D gene: NA; CDR3 protein: CASSEMDTQYF; CDR3 DNA: TGTGCCAGCAGCGAGATGGATACGCAGTATTTT
J gene: TRBJ2-7; CDR3 length: 14; clone size: NA; V gene: TRBV6-5; D gene: TRBD1; CDR3 protein: CASSYRAGGYEQYF; CDR3 DNA: TGTGCCAGCAGTTACAGGGCAGGGGGTTACGAGCAGTACTTC
J gene: TRBJ1-3; CDR3 length: 13; clone size: NA; V gene: TRBV29-1; D gene: NA; CDR3 protein: CSVVEGSGNTIYF; CDR3 DNA: TGCAGCGTTGTGGAGGGGTCAGGAAACACCATATATTTT
J gene: TRBJ1-5; CDR3 length: 15; clone size: NA; V gene: TRBV11-3; D gene: NA; CDR3 protein: CASSFADERDQPQHF; CDR3 DNA: TGTGCCAGCAGCTTCGCCGACGAACGGGATCAGCCCCAGCATTTT
J gene: TRBJ2-1; CDR3 length: 16; clone size: NA; V gene: TRBV3-1/TRBV3-2; D gene: NA; CDR3 protein: CASSHQIHRPYNEQFF; CDR3 DNA: TGTGCCAGCAGCCACCAGATTCACAGACCCTACAATGAGCAGTTCTTC
J gene: TRBJ2-2; CDR3 length: 15; clone size: NA; V gene: TRBV7-2; D gene: TRBD1; CDR3 protein: CASRRDRANTGELFF; CDR3 DNA: TGTGCCAGCAGACGAGACAGGGCCAACACCGGGGAGCTGTTTTTT
J gene: TRBJ1-4; CDR3 length: 15; clone size: once; V gene: TRBV5-1; D gene: NA; CDR3 protein: CASSPRTDPNEKLFF; CDR3 DNA: TGCGCCAGCTCACCCCGGACAGATCCTAATGAAAAACTGTTTTTT
J gene: TRBJ1-2; CDR3 length: 14; clone size: NA; V gene: TRBV7-9; D gene: NA; CDR3 protein: CASSSGGDHYGYTF; CDR3 DNA: TGTGCCAGCAGCTCCGGGGGGGATCACTATGGCTACACCTTC
J gene: TRBJ1-6; CDR3 length: 15; clone size: once; V gene: TRBV27; D gene: TRBD1; CDR3 protein: CASSFDRGMDSPLHF; CDR3 DNA: TGTGCCAGCAGTTTCGACAGGGGGATGGATTCACCCCTCCACTTT
J gene: TRBJ2-5; CDR3 length: 13; clone size: NA; V gene: TRBV14; D gene: NA; CDR3 protein: CASSQWAKETQYF; CDR3 DNA: TGTGCCAGCAGCCAATGGGCGAAAGAGACCCAGTACTTC
J gene: TRBJ2-1; CDR3 length: 16; clone size: NA; V gene: TRBV7-3; D gene: NA; CDR3 protein: CASSLRGWGVGNEQFF; CDR3 DNA: TGTGCCAGCAGCTTAAGGGGTTGGGGCGTCGGGAATGAGCAGTTCTTC
J gene: TRBJ2-2; CDR3 length: 16; clone size: NA; V gene: TRBV28; D gene: TRBD1; CDR3 protein: CASSLSTGANTGELFF; CDR3 DNA: TGTGCCAGCAGTTTAAGCACAGGGGCTAACACCGGGGAGCTGTTTTTT
J gene: TRBJ2-7; CDR3 length: 15; clone size: NA; V gene: TRBV1; D gene: NA; CDR3 protein: CTSSLKTGGPWEQYF; CDR3 DNA: TGCACCAGCAGCCTGAAGACGGGAGGGCCGTGGGAGCAGTACTTC
J gene: TRBJ1-2; CDR3 length: 15; clone size: NA; V gene: TRBV24-1; D gene: TRBD1; CDR3 protein: CATSDRDRDNYGYTF; CDR3 DNA: TGTGCCACCAGTGATAGGGACAGGGACAACTATGGCTACACCTTC
J gene: TRBJ1-6; CDR3 length: 14; clone size: NA; V gene: TRBV19; D gene: NA; CDR3 protein: CASSIDTLYSPLHF; CDR3 DNA: TGTGCCAGTAGTATTGACACGTTATATTCACCCCTCCACTTT
J gene: TRBJ2-5; CDR3 length: 16; clone size: NA; V gene: TRBV4-1; D gene: TRBD1; CDR3 protein: CASSRGTGGRQETQYF; CDR3 DNA: TGCGCCAGCAGTCGGGGGACAGGGGGCCGGCAAGAGACCCAGTACTTC